By sample fraction, the clone carrying this T cell receptor beta chain is medium-sized. Its antigen is unknown. The sample belongs to a study of spatial heterogeneity in lung cancer. Time point in this sample: sample taken at primary tumor resection. The CDR3 length is 17 residues. Germline-derived CDR1 and CDR2 are MNHNS and SASEGT. Trimming at V came to 5 bases and at J to 4 bases, leaving 8 bases not matched to a gene. Study results and caveats: Tumoral mutation counts were tracked by counts of expanded intratumoral alpha and beta TCRs.

TCRdb reprocessed the 5' RACE reads via MiXCR and lists one record per CDR3 protein. This table has about 1,300 distinct CDR3 sequences, about 10% appearing once. V usage is TRBV6-1 and J usage is TRBJ2-3; 14 nucleotides agree with TRBD2. Sample: lung tumor tissue, taken at surgery. This receptor was obtained from a male donor with early-stage non-small cell lung cancer. This CDR3 is CASSTGTSGSFADTQYF. CDR3 nucleotide sequence: TGTGCCAGCAGTACCGGGACTAGCGGGAGCTTTGCAGATACGCAGTATTTT.